A single sample gave rise to the 7 T cell receptor beta chains below, sequenced in a study of cytotoxic CD8 clonotypes in ibrutinib-treated CLL. Clones were read by immunoSEQ multiplex PCR, and TCRdb kept only the in-frame ones, dropping some. The profile covers some 58,000 clones, with approximately 71% appearing a single time and about 39% taken by the ten largest. Material: PBMCs, obtained after 12 months of ibrutinib treatment. All receptors come from a human donor with chronic lymphocytic leukemia.

The chain recombines TRBV2 with TRBJ2-7; 7 nucleotides agree with TRBD1. The CDR3 contains 13 residues. Germline V gives CDR1 SNHLY, CDR2 FYNNEI. Trimming took 7 bases from V and 5 from J; bases not matched to a gene: 8. In DNA, the CDR3 is TGTGCCAGCACTCGACAGGGATTACACGAGCAGTACTTC. It specifies CASTRQGLHEQYF.

The J gene is TRBJ2-2, the V gene TRBV27; D gene unclear. Germline V gene data show CDR1 as MNHEY and CDR2 as SMNVEV (reference sequence). V dropped 8 bases and J dropped 0 bases, with 10 bases sitting between them. CDR3 length: 14 residues. CDR3 amino acids: CASLGYANTGELFF. CDR3 DNA sequence: TGTGCCAGCTTAGGATACGCGAACACCGGGGAGCTGTTTTTT.

The chain has TRBV6-1 and TRBJ2-7; 11 nucleotides align to TRBD2. V lost 6 bases and J lost 3; bases outside the gene matches: 4. From germline, CDR1 is MNHNS and CDR2 SASEGT. The CDR3 spans 14 residues. CDR3 nucleotide sequence: TGTGCCAGCAGCGCCACTAGCGGGAGCTACGAGCAGTACTTC. Translation gives CASSATSGSYEQYF.

This clone was seen just once. The chain employs TRBV9 and TRBJ1-2; TRBD1 agrees at 8 bases. Germline CDR1 is SGDLS and CDR2 is YYNGEE. The CDR3 runs 16 residues. The J segment lost 6 bases and the V segment lost 3 bases, leaving 13 bases of the junction unmatched. CDR3 in DNA: TGTGCCAGCAGCGCTTATACCCAGGGGGCATGGGATGGCTACACCTTC. Translation gives CASSAYTQGAWDGYTF.

The chain is built from TRBV7-7 and TRBJ2-7, with TRBD1 as a possible D gene (5 bases). The CDR3 runs 14 residues. Germline CDR1 and CDR2: SSHAT and FNYEAQ (reference sequence). Trimming took off 8 bases at V and 4 bases at J, with 18 bases between the two ends. CDR3: CASLNSREKYEQYF. CDR3 DNA: TGTGCCAGCCTCAATTCCAGGGAAAAGTACGAGCAGTACTTC.

This clone was found a few times. The V and J genes are TRBV5-1 and TRBJ1-1; D ambiguous. Deletions cut 0 bases from V and 1 base from J, with 13 bases between. Germline V gene lookup returns CDR1 SGHRS and CDR2 YFSETQ. The CDR3 runs to 16 residues. This CDR3 is CASSLDTGLTNTEAFF. CDR3 DNA: TGCGCCAGCAGCTTGGATACGGGTCTGACGAACACTGAAGCTTTCTTT.

CDR3 loop: CASRTTGLEQYF. The CDR3 DNA reads TGTGCCAGCAGAACGACAGGCCTCGAGCAGTACTTC. V and J are TRBV28 and TRBJ2-7; the D gene is possibly TRBD1 (6 bases). The germline V gene has CDR1 MDHEN and CDR2 SYDVKM. Trimming took off 6 bases at V and 6 bases at J, with 12 bases between the two ends. The length of the CDR3 is 12 residues.